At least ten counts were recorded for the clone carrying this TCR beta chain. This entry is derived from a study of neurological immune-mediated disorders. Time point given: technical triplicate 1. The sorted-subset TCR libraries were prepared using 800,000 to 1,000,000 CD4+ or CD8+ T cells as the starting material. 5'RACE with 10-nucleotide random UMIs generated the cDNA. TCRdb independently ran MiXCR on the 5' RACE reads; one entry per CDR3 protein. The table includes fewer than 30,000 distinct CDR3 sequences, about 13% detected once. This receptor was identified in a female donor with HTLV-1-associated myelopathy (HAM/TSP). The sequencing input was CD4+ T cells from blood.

The CDR3 nucleotides are TGCAGTGCTAGGGGGACTAGCGGGAGTGCCCTAGCCAAAAACATTCAGTACTTC. This gives the protein CSARGTSGSALAKNIQYF. This chain links TRBV20-1 with TRBJ2-4; 14 bases are shared with TRBD2. The germline V gene has CDR1 DFQATT and CDR2 SNEGSKA (reference sequence). The V and J ends lost 3 bases and 0 bases, in that order; junction bases with no gene match: 7. The CDR3 is 18 amino acids.